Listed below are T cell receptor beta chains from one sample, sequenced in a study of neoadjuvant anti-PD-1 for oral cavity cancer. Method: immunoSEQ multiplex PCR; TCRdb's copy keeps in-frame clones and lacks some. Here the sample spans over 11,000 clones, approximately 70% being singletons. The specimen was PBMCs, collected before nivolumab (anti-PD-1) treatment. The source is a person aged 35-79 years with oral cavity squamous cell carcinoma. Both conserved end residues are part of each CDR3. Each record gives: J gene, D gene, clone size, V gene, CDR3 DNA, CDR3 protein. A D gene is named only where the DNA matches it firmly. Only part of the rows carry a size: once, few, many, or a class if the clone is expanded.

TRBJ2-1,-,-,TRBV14,TGTGCCAGCCGAGAGACGGTCAACAATGAGCAGTTCTTC,CASRETVNNEQFF
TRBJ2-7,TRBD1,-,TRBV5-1,TGCGCCAGCAGCTCCTGGGGACAGGCCGAGCAGTACTTC,CASSSWGQAEQYF
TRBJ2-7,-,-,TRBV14,TGTGCCAGCAGCCAGGGGGGCGCCAGGACGAACGAGCAGTACTTC,CASSQGGARTNEQYF
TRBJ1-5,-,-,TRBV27,TGTGCCAGCAGTTACTCCGGGGAGTTACAGCCCCAGCATTTT,CASSYSGELQPQHF
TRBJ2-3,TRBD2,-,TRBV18,TGTGCCAGCTCTCCTTTAGCGGGGAGCACAGATACGCAGTATTTT,CASSPLAGSTDTQYF
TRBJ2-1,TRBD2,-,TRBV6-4,TGTGCCAGCAGTGACGCGACTAGCGACTACAATGAGCAGTTCTTC,CASSDATSDYNEQFF
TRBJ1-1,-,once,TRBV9,TGTGCCAGCAGCCCAGGGGCTGGGCGAGAAGCTTTCTTT,CASSPGAGREAFF
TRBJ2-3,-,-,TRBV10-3,TGTGCCATCAGTGACCCGACAGAAAGCACAGATACGCAGTATTTT,CAISDPTESTDTQYF
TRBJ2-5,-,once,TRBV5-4,TGTGCCAGCAGCTTAAGCCAAGAGACCCAGTACTTC,CASSLSQETQYF
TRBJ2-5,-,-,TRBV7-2,TGTGCCAGCAGCTTCTCAGGGCAAGAGACCCAGTACTTC,CASSFSGQETQYF
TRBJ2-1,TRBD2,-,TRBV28,TGTGCCAGCTTGACTAGCGGGACGTACAATGAGCAGTTCTTC,CASLTSGTYNEQFF
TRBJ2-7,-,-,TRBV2,TGTGCCAGCAGACTAGCAGCCTACGAGCAGTACTTC,CASRLAAYEQYF
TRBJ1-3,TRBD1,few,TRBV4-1,TGCGCCAGCAGCCAAGCCGGGACAGCTGGAAACACCATATATTTT,CASSQAGTAGNTIYF
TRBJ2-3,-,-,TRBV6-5,TGTGCCAGCAGTTCCCAGGGCGGCACAGATACGCAGTATTTT,CASSSQGGTDTQYF
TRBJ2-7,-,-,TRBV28,TGTGCCAGTATTAAAGAGTTCGCTTACGAGCAGTACTTC,CASIKEFAYEQYF
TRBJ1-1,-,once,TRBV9,TGTGCCAGCAGCGCTATACAGGGACCGAACACTGAAGCTTTCTTT,CASSAIQGPNTEAFF
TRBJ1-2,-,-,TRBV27,TGTGCCAGCAGTTCAGGATTCTATGGCTACACCTTC,CASSSGFYGYTF
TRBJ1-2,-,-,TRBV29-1,TGCAGCGTTGAAGATAACGGCGCTAACTATGGCTACACCTTC,CSVEDNGANYGYTF
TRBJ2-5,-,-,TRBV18,TGTGCCAGCTCACCAATCGAAGAGACCCAGTACTTC,CASSPIEETQYF
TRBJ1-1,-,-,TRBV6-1,TGTGCCAGCAGGGAACGTACGGGTGAAGCTTTCTTT,CASRERTGEAFF
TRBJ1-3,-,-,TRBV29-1,TGCAGCGTTGTTGGCAGCCTAAACACCATATATTTT,CSVVGSLNTIYF
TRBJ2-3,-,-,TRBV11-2,TGTGCCAGCAGCCTCACGGGGAGTACGCAGTATTTT,CASSLTGSTQYF